This T cell receptor beta chain was captured by sequencing in a study of T cell clonality in common variable immunodeficiency. Whole-study findings and limits: TCRbeta clonality was increased in CVID versus healthy controls. The cause of increased CVID clonality remains unclear without subpopulation sequencing.

CDR3 length: 15 amino acids. J lost 5 bases, V lost 5 bases, and 7 bases had no gene match. CDR1 and CDR2 (germline): SGHRS, YFSETQ. Ten or more counts support this clone. Antigen: not known. Read coverage stops 3 residues before the CDR3 terminus; the germline J gene supplies the remainder. Sequencing used immunoSEQ multiplex PCR; TCRdb keeps in-frame clones, though not all of them. Sampling found 30,000 to 40,000 clones, none seen once. Source material: peripheral blood mononuclear cells. The receptor comes from a person aged 18 to 70 in good health. The chain recombines TRBV5-1 with TRBJ2-5, with TRBD2 identical over 12 bases. Partial CDR3 DNA: TGCGCCAGCAGATGGACTAGCGGGAACCGGGAGACC. This translates into CASRWTSGNRET. The full CDR3 protein reads CASRWTSGNRETQYF.